This T cell receptor beta chain came from a study of blood T cells in healthy people across ages. Findings and limits, study-wide: TCR beta diversity, measured per million T cells, fell in a roughly linear way with age. Long-lived donors had more naive CD4+ cells and higher diversity than aged donors.

The use of a sample-barcoded 5' primer and a J-beta primer mix characterized a second PCR of roughly 6 to 11 cycles. Each cDNA molecule carried a tag from a template-switch adaptor that contained 12 random nucleotides. TCRdb re-derived calls from the 5' RACE reads in MiXCR, one entry per CDR3 protein. Of hundreds of thousands of distinct CDR3 sequences listed, around two fifths were seen once; the top ten hold about a fifth. About this clonotype itself: Its antigen is as yet unknown.

CDR1 and CDR2 from the germline V gene are DFQATT and SNEGSKA (reference sequence). V was trimmed by 6 bases and J by 0 bases, leaving 11 bases between them. This CDR3 spans 13 amino acids. The chain joins TRBV20-1 to TRBJ1-1; D unclear. This receptor was identified in a man between 60 and 75 years old in good health. Source material: blood. This CDR3 reads CSAKRVVNTEAFF. CDR3 nucleotides: TGCAGTGCAAAGAGGGTTGTGAACACTGAAGCTTTCTTT.